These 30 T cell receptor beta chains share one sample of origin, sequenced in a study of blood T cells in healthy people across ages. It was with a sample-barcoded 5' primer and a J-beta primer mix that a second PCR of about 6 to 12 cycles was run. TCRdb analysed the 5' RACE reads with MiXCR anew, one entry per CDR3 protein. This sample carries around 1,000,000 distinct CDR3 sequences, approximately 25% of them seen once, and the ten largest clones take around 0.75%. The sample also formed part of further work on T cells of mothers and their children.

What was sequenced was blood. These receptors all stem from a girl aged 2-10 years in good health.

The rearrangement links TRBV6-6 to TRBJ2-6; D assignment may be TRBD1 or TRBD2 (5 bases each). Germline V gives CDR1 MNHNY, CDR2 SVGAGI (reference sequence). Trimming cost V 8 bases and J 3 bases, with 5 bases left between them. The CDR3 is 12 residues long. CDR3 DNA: TGTGCCAGCGGGGGTGGGGCCAACGTCCTGACTTTC. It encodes CASGGGANVLTF.

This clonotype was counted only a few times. The CDR3 DNA reads TGCAGTGCTAGAGGCGGAGCGGGCGCAGAGACCCAGTACTTC. As protein: CSARGGAGAETQYF. V and J are TRBV20-1 and TRBJ2-5, with a weak D call TRBD2 (6 bases). From germline, CDR1 is DFQATT and CDR2 SNEGSKA (reference sequence). The V end lost 1 base, the J end lost 4 bases, and 13 bases lay between the germline ends. The CDR3 length is 14 residues.

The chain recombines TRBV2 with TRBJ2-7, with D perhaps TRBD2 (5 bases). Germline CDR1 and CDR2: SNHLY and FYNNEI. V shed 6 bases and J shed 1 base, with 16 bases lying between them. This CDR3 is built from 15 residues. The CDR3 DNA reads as TGTGCCAGCAGACCAGGACTTCTAGATTCCTACGAGCAGTACTTC. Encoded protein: CASRPGLLDSYEQYF.

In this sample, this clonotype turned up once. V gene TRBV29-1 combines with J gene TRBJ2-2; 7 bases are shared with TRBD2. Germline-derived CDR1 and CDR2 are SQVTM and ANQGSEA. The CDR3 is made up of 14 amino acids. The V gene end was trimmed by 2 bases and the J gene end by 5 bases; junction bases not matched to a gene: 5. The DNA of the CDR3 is TGCAGCGTTGAACGGCGGGAGACAACCGGGGAGCTGTTTTTT. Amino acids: CSVERRETTGELFF.

CDR3 in DNA: TGTGCCAGCAGCTTACCTCAGAGCTATGGCTACACCTTC. Its protein product is CASSLPQSYGYTF. This chain connects TRBV5-6 to TRBJ1-2; D remains unclear. V was pared by 2 bases and J by 4 bases, with 9 bases between. Germline V gene sequence: CDR1 SGHDT, CDR2 YYEEEE. The CDR3 consists of 13 residues.

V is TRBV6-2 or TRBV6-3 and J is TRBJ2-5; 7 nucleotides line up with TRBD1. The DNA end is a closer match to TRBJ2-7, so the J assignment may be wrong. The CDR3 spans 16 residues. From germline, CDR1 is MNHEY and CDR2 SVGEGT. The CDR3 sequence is CASRPPGTAKIYEQYF. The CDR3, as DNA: TGTGCCAGCAGACCGCCAGGGACAGCTAAAATCTACGAGCAGTACTTC.

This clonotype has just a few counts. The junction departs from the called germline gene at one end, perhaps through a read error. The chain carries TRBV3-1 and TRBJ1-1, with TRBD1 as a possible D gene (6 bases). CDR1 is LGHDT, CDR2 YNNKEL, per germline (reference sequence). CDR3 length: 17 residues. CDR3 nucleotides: TGTGCCAGCAGCCAACAGGGGATCATAGGGTTGAACACTGAAGCCTTCTTT. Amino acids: CASSQQGIIGLNTEAFF. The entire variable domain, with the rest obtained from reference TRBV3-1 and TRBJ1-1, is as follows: DTAVSQTPKYLVTQMGNDKSIKCEQNLGHDTMYWYKQDSKKFLKIMFSYNNKELIINETVPNRFSPKSPDKAHLNLHINSLELGDSAVYFCASSQQGIIGLNTEAFFGQGTRLTVV.

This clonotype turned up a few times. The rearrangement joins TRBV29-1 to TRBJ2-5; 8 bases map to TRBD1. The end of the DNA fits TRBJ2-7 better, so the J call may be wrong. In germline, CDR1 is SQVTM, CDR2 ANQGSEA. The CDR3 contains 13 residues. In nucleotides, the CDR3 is TGCAGCGTTGAAGGCCAGGGGGCACGCGAGCAGTACTTC. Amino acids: CSVEGQGAREQYF.

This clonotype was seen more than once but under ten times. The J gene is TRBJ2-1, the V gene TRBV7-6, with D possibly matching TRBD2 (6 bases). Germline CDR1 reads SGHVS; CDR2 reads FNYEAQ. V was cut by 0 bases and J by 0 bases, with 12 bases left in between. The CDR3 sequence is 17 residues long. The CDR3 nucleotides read TGTGCCAGCAGCTTAGCGTCGGGAGAGGTCTCCTACAATGAGCAGTTCTTC. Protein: CASSLASGEVSYNEQFF.

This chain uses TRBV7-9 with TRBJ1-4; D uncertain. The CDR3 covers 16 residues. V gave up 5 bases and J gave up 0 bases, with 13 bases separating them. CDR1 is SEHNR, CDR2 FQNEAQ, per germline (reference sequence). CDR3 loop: CASSALTPATNEKLFF. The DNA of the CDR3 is TGTGCCAGCAGCGCCTTAACACCTGCAACTAATGAAAAACTGTTTTTT.

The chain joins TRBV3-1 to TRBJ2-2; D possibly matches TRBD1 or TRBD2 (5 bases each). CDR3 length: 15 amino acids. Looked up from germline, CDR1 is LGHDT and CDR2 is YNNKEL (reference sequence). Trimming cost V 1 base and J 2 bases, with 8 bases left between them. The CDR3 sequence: CASSQVWDNTGELFF. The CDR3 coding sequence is TGTGCCAGCAGCCAAGTTTGGGACAACACCGGGGAGCTGTTTTTT.

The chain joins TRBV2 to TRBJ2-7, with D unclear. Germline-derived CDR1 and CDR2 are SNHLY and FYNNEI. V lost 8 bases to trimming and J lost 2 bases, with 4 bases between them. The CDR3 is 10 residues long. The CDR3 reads CASATYEQYF. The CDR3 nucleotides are TGTGCCAGCGCTACCTACGAGCAGTACTTC.

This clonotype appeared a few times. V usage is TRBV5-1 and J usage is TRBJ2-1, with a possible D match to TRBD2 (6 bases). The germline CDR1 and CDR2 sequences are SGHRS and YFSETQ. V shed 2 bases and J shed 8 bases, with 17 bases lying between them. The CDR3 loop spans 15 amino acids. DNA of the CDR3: TGCGCCAGCAGCTTTACGGGAGAAAGACCTTATGAGCAGTTCTTC. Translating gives CASSFTGERPYEQFF.

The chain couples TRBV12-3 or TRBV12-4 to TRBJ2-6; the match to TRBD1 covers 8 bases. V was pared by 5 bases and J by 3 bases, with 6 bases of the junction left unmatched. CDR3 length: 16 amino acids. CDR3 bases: TGTGCCAGCAGTCCTTGGACAGGGAATGGGGCCAACGTCCTGACTTTC. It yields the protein CASSPWTGNGANVLTF.

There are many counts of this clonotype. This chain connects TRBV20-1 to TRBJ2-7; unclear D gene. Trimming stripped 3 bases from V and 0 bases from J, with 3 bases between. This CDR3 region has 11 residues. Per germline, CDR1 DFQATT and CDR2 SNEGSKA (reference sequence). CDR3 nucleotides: TGCAGTGCTAGCGACTCCTACGAGCAGTACTTC. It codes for CSASDSYEQYF.

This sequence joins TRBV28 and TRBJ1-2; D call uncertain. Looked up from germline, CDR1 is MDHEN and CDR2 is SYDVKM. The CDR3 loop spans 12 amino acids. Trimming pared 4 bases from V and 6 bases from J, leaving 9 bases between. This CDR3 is CASSSPSHGYTF. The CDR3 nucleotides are TGTGCCAGCAGTTCGCCAAGTCATGGCTACACCTTC.

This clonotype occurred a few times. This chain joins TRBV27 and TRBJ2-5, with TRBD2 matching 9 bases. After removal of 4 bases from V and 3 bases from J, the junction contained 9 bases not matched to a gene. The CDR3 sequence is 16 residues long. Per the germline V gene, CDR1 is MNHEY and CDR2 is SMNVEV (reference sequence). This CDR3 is CASSSLSGRRKETQYF. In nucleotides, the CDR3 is TGTGCCAGCAGTTCATTAAGCGGGAGGAGGAAAGAGACCCAGTACTTC.

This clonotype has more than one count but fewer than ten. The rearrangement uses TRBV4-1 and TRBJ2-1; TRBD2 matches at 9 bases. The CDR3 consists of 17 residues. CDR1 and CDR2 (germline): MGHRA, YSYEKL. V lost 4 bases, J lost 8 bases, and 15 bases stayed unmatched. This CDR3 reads CASSLTPRGGREHEQFF. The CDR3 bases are TGCGCCAGCAGCCTCACCCCCAGGGGCGGGAGGGAACATGAGCAGTTCTTC.

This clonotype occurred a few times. The CDR3 sequence: CSARDLLGEDYGYTF. CDR3 coding DNA: TGCAGTGCTAGAGATCTCTTGGGGGAGGACTATGGCTACACCTTC. The gene calls are TRBV20-1 and TRBJ1-2; D may be TRBD1 (5 bases). Germline values: CDR1 DFQATT, CDR2 SNEGSKA (reference sequence). V was cut by 0 bases and J by 3 bases, with 14 bases left in between. The CDR3 spans 15 residues.

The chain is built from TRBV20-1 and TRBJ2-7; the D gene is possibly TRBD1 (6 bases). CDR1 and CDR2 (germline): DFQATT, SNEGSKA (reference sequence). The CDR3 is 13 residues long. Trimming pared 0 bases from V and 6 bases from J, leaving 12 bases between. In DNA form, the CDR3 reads TGCAGTGCTAGAGAGACAGGTGGTGGCGAGCAGTACTTC. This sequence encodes CSARETGGGEQYF.

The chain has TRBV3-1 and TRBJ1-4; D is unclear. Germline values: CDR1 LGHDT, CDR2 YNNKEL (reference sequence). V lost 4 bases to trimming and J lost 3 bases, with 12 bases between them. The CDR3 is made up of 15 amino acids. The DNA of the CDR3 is TGTGCCAGCAGCCCCTCAGGTGTACCTAATGAAAAACTGTTTTTT. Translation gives CASSPSGVPNEKLFF.

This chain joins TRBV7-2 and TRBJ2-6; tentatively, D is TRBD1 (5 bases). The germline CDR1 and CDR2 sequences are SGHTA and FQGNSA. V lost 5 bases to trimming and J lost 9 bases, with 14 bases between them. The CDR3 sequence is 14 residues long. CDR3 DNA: TGTGCCAGCAGCCCAGGGCCCGCCATCAACGTCCTGACTTTC. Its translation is CASSPGPAINVLTF. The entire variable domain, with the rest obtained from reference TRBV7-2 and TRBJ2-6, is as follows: GAGVSQSPSNKVTEKGKDVELRCDPISGHTALYWYRQSLGQGLEFLIYFQGNSAPDKSGLPSDRFSAERTGGSVSTLTIQRTQQEDSAVYLCASSPGPAINVLTFGAGSRLTVL.

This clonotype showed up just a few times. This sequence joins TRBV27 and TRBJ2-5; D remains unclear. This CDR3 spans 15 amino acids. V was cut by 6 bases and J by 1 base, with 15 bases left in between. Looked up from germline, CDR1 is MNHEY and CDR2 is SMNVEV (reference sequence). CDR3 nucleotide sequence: TGTGCCAGCAGGATTAGTGGTCGGACCCAAGAGACCCAGTACTTC. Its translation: CASRISGRTQETQYF.

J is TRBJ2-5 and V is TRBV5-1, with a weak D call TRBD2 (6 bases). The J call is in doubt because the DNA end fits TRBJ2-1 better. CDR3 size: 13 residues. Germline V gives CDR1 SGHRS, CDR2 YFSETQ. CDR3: CASQRLDYNEQFF. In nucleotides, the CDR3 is TGCGCCAGCCAAAGACTAGACTACAATGAGCAGTTCTTC.

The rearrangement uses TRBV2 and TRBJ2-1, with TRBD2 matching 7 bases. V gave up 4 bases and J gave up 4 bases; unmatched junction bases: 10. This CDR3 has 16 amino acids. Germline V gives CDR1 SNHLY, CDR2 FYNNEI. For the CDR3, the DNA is TGTGCCAGCAGTGGAGGGTGGCCGGGGGGATACAATGAGCAGTTCTTC. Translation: CASSGGWPGGYNEQFF.

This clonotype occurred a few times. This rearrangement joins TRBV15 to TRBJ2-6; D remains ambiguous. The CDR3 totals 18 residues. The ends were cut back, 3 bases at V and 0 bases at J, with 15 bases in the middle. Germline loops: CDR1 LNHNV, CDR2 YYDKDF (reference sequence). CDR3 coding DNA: TGTGCCACCAGCAGGTCTCAGGCCGCCCTCTCTGGGGCCAACGTCCTGACTTTC. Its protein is CATSRSQAALSGANVLTF. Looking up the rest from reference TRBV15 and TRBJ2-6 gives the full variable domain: DAMVIQNPRYQVTQFGKPVTLSCSQTLNHNVMYWYQQKSSQAPKLLFHYYDKDFNNEADTPDNFQSRRPNTSFCFLDIRSPGLGDTAMYLCATSRSQAALSGANVLTFGAGSRLTVL.

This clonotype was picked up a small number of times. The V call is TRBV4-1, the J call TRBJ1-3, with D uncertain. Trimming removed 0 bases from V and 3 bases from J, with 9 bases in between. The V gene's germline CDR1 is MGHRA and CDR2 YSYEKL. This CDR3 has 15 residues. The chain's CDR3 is CASSQDPYGGNTIYF. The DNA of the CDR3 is TGCGCCAGCAGCCAAGATCCGTACGGTGGAAACACCATATATTTT.

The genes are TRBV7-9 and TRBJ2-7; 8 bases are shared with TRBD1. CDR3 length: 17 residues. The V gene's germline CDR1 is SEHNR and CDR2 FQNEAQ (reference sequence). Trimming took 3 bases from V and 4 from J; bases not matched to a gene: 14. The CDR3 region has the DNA TGTGCCAGCAGCTTTGTCTCCGGGCAGGGGGCGGCGTACGAGCAGTACTTC. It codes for CASSFVSGQGAAYEQYF.

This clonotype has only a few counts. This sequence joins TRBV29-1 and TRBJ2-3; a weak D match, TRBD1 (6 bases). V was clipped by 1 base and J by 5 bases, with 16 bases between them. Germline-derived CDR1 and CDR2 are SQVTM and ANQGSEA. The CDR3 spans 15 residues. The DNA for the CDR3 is TGCAGCGTTGAAGCGGTCGGACAGCTCCAAGATACGCAGTATTTT. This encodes CSVEAVGQLQDTQYF.

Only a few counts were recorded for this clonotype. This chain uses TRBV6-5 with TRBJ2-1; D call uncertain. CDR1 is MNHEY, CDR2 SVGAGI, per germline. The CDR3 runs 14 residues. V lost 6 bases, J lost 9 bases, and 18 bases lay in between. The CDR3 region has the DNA TGTGCCAGCAGCCTTTTATGGGGATCGAGTGAGCAGTTCTTC. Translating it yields CASSLLWGSSEQFF.